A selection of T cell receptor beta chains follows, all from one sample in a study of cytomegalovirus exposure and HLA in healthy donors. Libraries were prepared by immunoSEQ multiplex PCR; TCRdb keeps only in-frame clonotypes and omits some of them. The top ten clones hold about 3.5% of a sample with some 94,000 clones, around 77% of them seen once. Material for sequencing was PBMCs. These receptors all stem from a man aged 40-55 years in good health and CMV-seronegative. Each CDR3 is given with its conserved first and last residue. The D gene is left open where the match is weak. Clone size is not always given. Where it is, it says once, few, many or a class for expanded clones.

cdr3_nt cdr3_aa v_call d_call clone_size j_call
TGTGCCATCAGGTCCCCGGGACAGAACCAAGAGACCCAGTACTTC CAIRSPGQNQETQYF TRBV10-3 TRBD1 . TRBJ2-5
TGTGCCAGCAGTGAGTCTCCGGGAAAGGCCTACGAGCAGTACTTC CASSESPGKAYEQYF TRBV6-1 . . TRBJ2-7
TGTGCCTGGAGTACATTTGCTTCCGAGCAGTACTTC CAWSTFASEQYF TRBV30 . . TRBJ2-7
TGTGCCAGCAGCTTTTCCGGCACAGATACGCAGTATTTT CASSFSGTDTQYF TRBV5-4 . . TRBJ2-3
TGTGCCAGCAGCCCCGGGACAGGGGGCGAAGCTTTCTTT CASSPGTGGEAFF TRBV7-9 TRBD1 . TRBJ1-1
TGTGCCAGCAGTTTAGACCGGACTACCGGGGCTTTCTTT CASSLDRTTGAFF TRBV27 . . TRBJ1-1
TGTGCCAGCAGCTTCCCGTCGGGACAGGGGGCATACGAGCAGTACTTC CASSFPSGQGAYEQYF TRBV5-6 TRBD1 . TRBJ2-7
TGCGCCAGCAGCAGTCAAGGGGGCCGGACTGAAGCTTTCTTT CASSSQGGRTEAFF TRBV5-1 TRBD1 . TRBJ1-1
TGTGCCAGCAGTGAAGGGAAGGGGTTTTATGGCTACACCTTC CASSEGKGFYGYTF TRBV6-1 . . TRBJ1-2
TGTGCTAGTGGTTTAGGTACAGGGGAAGCTTTCTTT CASGLGTGEAFF TRBV12-5 . once TRBJ1-1
TGTGCCAGCAGGGAAGGGACAGGGGGCTGGCGGGGCTACACCTTC CASREGTGGWRGYTF TRBV28 TRBD1 . TRBJ1-2
TGTGCCAGTAGCACTAGCGGGCTGAGTGAGCAGTACTTC CASSTSGLSEQYF TRBV19 TRBD2 . TRBJ2-7
TGTGCCAGCAGTTTACAGGTGGGGCAGGCGGCAGATACGCAGTATTTT CASSLQVGQAADTQYF TRBV28 . few TRBJ2-3
TGTGCCAGTAGAACCCAGGGATCTAGCAATCAGCCCCAGCATTTT CASRTQGSSNQPQHF TRBV19 . . TRBJ1-5
TGTGCCTGGAGTGTCAGGCGAGAATACTCCTACGAGCAGTACTTC CAWSVRREYSYEQYF TRBV30 . . TRBJ2-7
TGTGCCAGCAGGGACAGGCAGGGCGGGTACGAGCAGTACTTC CASRDRQGGYEQYF TRBV4-2 TRBD1 . TRBJ2-7
TGTGCCAGCAGTGAATTATTGTTGAACCTTGGGCCCTACACCTTC CASSELLLNLGPYTF TRBV6-1 . . TRBJ1-2
TGTGCCAGCAGCGCCCGGGACAGGGGTGGCACTGAAGCTTTCTTT CASSARDRGGTEAFF TRBV7-9 TRBD1 . TRBJ1-1
TGTGCCAGCAGCTCCGCGGGTGCTAGTATCAACAATGAGCAGTTCTTC CASSSAGASINNEQFF TRBV5-6 . . TRBJ2-1
TGCGCCAGCAGCCCAGGAACCCAGGGCCGCGTAAACATTCAGTACTTC CASSPGTQGRVNIQYF TRBV4-1 . . TRBJ2-4
TGTGCCAGCAGCTTATGGGACAGGGAAAAGAACTATGGCTACACCTTC CASSLWDREKNYGYTF TRBV7-9 TRBD1 . TRBJ1-2
TGTGCCAGCAGCTTAGCCCGGGGGGCTGGAAACACCATATATTTT CASSLARGAGNTIYF TRBV7-8 . . TRBJ1-3
TGTGCCAGCAGTCCCAGGACAGGTGCCTGGGAGACCCAGTACTTC CASSPRTGAWETQYF TRBV5-4 TRBD1 . TRBJ2-5
TGTGCCAGCAGGTCGGGGGTGGAAGGCTACACCTTC CASRSGVEGYTF TRBV6-5 . . TRBJ1-2
. CASILEVVGGYTF TRBV2 . . TRBJ1-2
TGTGCCAGCAGCGATGGACTAGCGGACATCCAAGAGACCCAGTACTTC CASSDGLADIQETQYF TRBV28 TRBD2 . TRBJ2-5
TGTGCCTGGAGTCTCAAATTAGGGGCCGGCACAGATACGCAGTATTTT CAWSLKLGAGTDTQYF TRBV30 . . TRBJ2-3
TGTGCCAGCAGCTGTGGACTAGCGGGGGGGCGAGATACGCAGTATTTT CASSCGLAGGRDTQYF TRBV28 TRBD2 . TRBJ2-3
TGTGCCAGCAGTTTGGGGGGGGGAGGCGGTCAGCCCCAGCATTTT CASSLGGGGGQPQHF TRBV27 . few TRBJ1-5
TGTGCCAGCAGTCCTGAGCGACAGTTGTTTAACACTGAAGCTTTCTTT CASSPERQLFNTEAFF TRBV27 . . TRBJ1-1
TGCGCCAGCAGCCCCGGGACAGCTAATGAAAAACTGTTTTTT CASSPGTANEKLFF TRBV5-1 TRBD1 . TRBJ1-4
TGCAGCGTTGAACCTAGCGGGGGCACAGATACGCAGTATTTT CSVEPSGGTDTQYF TRBV29-1 TRBD2 . TRBJ2-3
TGCGCCAGCAGCTCCGAGGGGGCGGGCCACAATGAGCAGTTCTTC CASSSEGAGHNEQFF TRBV5-1 TRBD1 . TRBJ2-1
TGTGCCAGCAGTGAACTTAGCCCGGTCTCCTACGAGCAGTACTTC CASSELSPVSYEQYF TRBV2 . . TRBJ2-7
TGTGCCAGCTCACCAACAGGGGGCGAGAATTCACCCCTCCACTTT CASSPTGGENSPLHF TRBV18 TRBD1 . TRBJ1-6
TGTGCCAGCACCAAGAGACCCGGGACTAGCGGGGGGGCATACACCGGGGAGCTGTTTTTT CASTKRPGTSGGAYTGELFF TRBV27 TRBD2 . TRBJ2-2
TGTGCCAGCAGTTTATTGACAGGGGCCCCCTCCTACAATGAGCAGTTCTTC CASSLLTGAPSYNEQFF TRBV28 TRBD1 . TRBJ2-1
TGTGCCAGCAGCCAGGGGGGAGATTCACCCCTCCACTTT CASSQGGDSPLHF TRBV4-2 . . TRBJ1-6
TGTGCCAGCAGTTTGGCAGGGAACCAGCCCCAGCATTTT CASSLAGNQPQHF TRBV25-1 . few TRBJ1-5
TGTGCCAGCAGTGACTGGGGGGACAGGGCCTACAATGAGCAGTTCTTC CASSDWGDRAYNEQFF TRBV25-1 TRBD1 few TRBJ2-1
TGTGCCAGCAGTCAATGGGGGGACACTGAAGCTTTCTTT CASSQWGDTEAFF TRBV6-1 . . TRBJ1-1
TGTGCCAGCTCACCGCGCGAAGGAGGAGGCGAGACCCAGTACTTC CASSPREGGGETQYF TRBV18 . . TRBJ2-5
TGTGCCAGCTCAGAGACAGATAGCAATCAGCCCCAGCATTTT CASSETDSNQPQHF TRBV18 . . TRBJ1-5
TGTGCCATCGGCGGGGGCAATGAGCAGTTCTTC CAIGGGNEQFF TRBV10-3 TRBD2 . TRBJ2-1
TGTGCCAGCAGCTTCCCAACCGGGACTGAGAACATTCAGTACTTC CASSFPTGTENIQYF TRBV5-6 . . TRBJ2-4
TGTGCCAGCAGTACCCAGGGGAGGGGAGAGACCCAGTACTTC CASSTQGRGETQYF TRBV2 . . TRBJ2-5
TGTGCCAGCAGTGGGACAGGGGGCTCTGGAAACACCATATATTTT CASSGTGGSGNTIYF TRBV6-1 TRBD1 . TRBJ1-3
TGTGCCAGCTCACCCCCGTCTAGCGGGGGACAAGAGACCCAGTACTTC CASSPPSSGGQETQYF TRBV18 TRBD2 . TRBJ2-5
TGCGCCAGCAGCGGCCAGACAGGGGGGGACTATGGCTACACCTTC CASSGQTGGDYGYTF TRBV5-1 TRBD1 . TRBJ1-2
TGTGCCAGCAGCTTAGATCCGGGAGGGACCGCCGTGCAGTACTTC CASSLDPGGTAVQYF TRBV11-3 TRBD2 few TRBJ2-7
TGTGCCAGCAGCGTAGACGGACAGGGGGATGGCTACACCTTC CASSVDGQGDGYTF TRBV9 TRBD1 . TRBJ1-2
TGTGCCACCCGTCTTCGGGACGGAGGGTACGAGCAGTACTTC CATRLRDGGYEQYF TRBV27 . . TRBJ2-7
TGCGCCAGCAGCGGTGGACTAGGGGGGAACACCGGGGAGCTGTTTTTT CASSGGLGGNTGELFF TRBV5-1 . . TRBJ2-2
TGCAGCGTTGTGGGGGGAAGGGGTTCCACTGAAGCTTTCTTT CSVVGGRGSTEAFF TRBV29-1 . . TRBJ1-1
TGTGCCAGCAGTGACAGCGGGGCCTACAATGAGCAGTTCTTC CASSDSGAYNEQFF TRBV6-4 TRBD2 few TRBJ2-1
TGTGCCAGCAGCAGACAGGGACAGACTAATTCACCCCTCCACTTT CASSRQGQTNSPLHF TRBV5-6 TRBD1 . TRBJ1-6
TGTGCCAGTGGGGAGGGCCGAGTAGATACGCAGTATTTT CASGEGRVDTQYF TRBV6-5 TRBD2 once TRBJ2-3
TGTGCCAGCAGTCCAGCTCGGGGCACAGATACGCAGTATTTT CASSPARGTDTQYF TRBV27 . . TRBJ2-3
TGTGCCAGCAGTTTCGGGGTAGGTCAGCCCCAGCATTTT CASSFGVGQPQHF TRBV6-5 . . TRBJ1-5